The rows below give T cell receptor beta chains drawn from one sample of a study of cytomegalovirus exposure and HLA in healthy donors. The data were produced by immunoSEQ multiplex PCR, yet TCRdb's version contains in-frame clones alone and is incomplete. The sample records roughly 63,000 clones, approximately 75% being singletons. The sequencing sample was made of PBMCs. These receptors all come from a man aged 50-59 years in good health and CMV-seropositive. Both conserved end residues are part of each CDR3. Each record gives: D gene, J gene, clone size, V gene, CDR3 DNA, CDR3 protein. A D gene is named only where the DNA matches it firmly. Size is stated for part of the rows, as once, few or many counts, or as a class when the clone is expanded.

D gene: -
J gene: TRBJ2-1
clone size: once
V gene: TRBV10-3
CDR3 DNA: TGTGCCATCAGTGAGTTCGACGGGTCCAATGAGCAGTTCTTC
CDR3 protein: CAISEFDGSNEQFF

D gene: TRBD2
J gene: TRBJ2-3
clone size: few
V gene: TRBV5-6
CDR3 DNA: TGTGCCAGCAGCCGGAGCGGGGTTGGCACAGATACGCAGTATTTT
CDR3 protein: CASSRSGVGTDTQYF

D gene: -
J gene: TRBJ1-5
clone size: few
V gene: TRBV5-6
CDR3 DNA: TGTGCCAGCAGCCGGGGGGCCATCGATCAGCCCCAGCATTTT
CDR3 protein: CASSRGAIDQPQHF

D gene: TRBD2
J gene: TRBJ2-7
clone size: -
V gene: TRBV30
CDR3 DNA: TGTGCCTGGCGGTGGGGAGGGGTTTCCCCCTCCTACGAGCAGTACTTC
CDR3 protein: CAWRWGGVSPSYEQYF

D gene: TRBD2
J gene: TRBJ2-5
clone size: once
V gene: TRBV4-1
CDR3 DNA: TGCGCCAGCAGCCAAGCGGATCGGCGGGGGGGCCGAGAGACCCAGTACTTC
CDR3 protein: CASSQADRRGGRETQYF

D gene: -
J gene: TRBJ1-1
clone size: once
V gene: TRBV5-1
CDR3 DNA: TGCGCCAGCAGCTTACAGCCGTTAGCTGAAGCTTTCTTT
CDR3 protein: CASSLQPLAEAFF

D gene: -
J gene: TRBJ1-5
clone size: -
V gene: TRBV7-2
CDR3 DNA: TGTGCCAGCAGCTACTACGCTCCCGGGACAACGTATAGCAATCAGCCCCAGCATTTT
CDR3 protein: CASSYYAPGTTYSNQPQHF

D gene: -
J gene: TRBJ1-5
clone size: -
V gene: TRBV19
CDR3 DNA: TGTGCCAGTAGTATACAGAGGATGTTCGGCAATCAGCCCCAGCATTTT
CDR3 protein: CASSIQRMFGNQPQHF

D gene: TRBD1
J gene: TRBJ1-1
clone size: -
V gene: TRBV11-2
CDR3 DNA: TGTGCCAGCAGCCCGGACAGGGGAAACACTGAAGCTTTCTTT
CDR3 protein: CASSPDRGNTEAFF

D gene: TRBD1
J gene: TRBJ1-5
clone size: -
V gene: TRBV19
CDR3 DNA: TGTGCCAGCTCGACAGGGGCTTTTCAGCCCCAGCATTTT
CDR3 protein: CASSTGAFQPQHF

D gene: -
J gene: TRBJ1-2
clone size: few
V gene: TRBV7-9
CDR3 DNA: TGTGCCAGCAGCCCGTCCGCACAGGCGGTAGCCTATGGCTACACCTTC
CDR3 protein: CASSPSAQAVAYGYTF

D gene: -
J gene: TRBJ2-1
clone size: -
V gene: TRBV7-8
CDR3 DNA: TGTGCCAGCAGCTTAAGGATGACTTACAATGAGCAGTTCTTC
CDR3 protein: CASSLRMTYNEQFF

D gene: TRBD1
J gene: TRBJ1-4
clone size: -
V gene: TRBV7-8
CDR3 DNA: TGTGCCAGCATTTCAGGGACAGATGGAACTAATGAAAAACTGTTTTTT
CDR3 protein: CASISGTDGTNEKLFF

D gene: TRBD2
J gene: TRBJ2-3
clone size: few
V gene: TRBV30
CDR3 DNA: TGTGCCTGGAGCGCCGGGACTAGCGGGAGCGTCGGCACAGATACGCAGTATTTT
CDR3 protein: CAWSAGTSGSVGTDTQYF

D gene: -
J gene: TRBJ2-1
clone size: few
V gene: TRBV7-6
CDR3 DNA: TGTGCCAGCAGCTTACGGAGGGATGGGGACAATGAGCAGTTCTTC
CDR3 protein: CASSLRRDGDNEQFF

D gene: -
J gene: TRBJ1-1
clone size: -
V gene: TRBV4-1
CDR3 DNA: TGCGCCAGCAGCCAAGACGCAGGTATGGGCACTGAAGCTTTCTTT
CDR3 protein: CASSQDAGMGTEAFF